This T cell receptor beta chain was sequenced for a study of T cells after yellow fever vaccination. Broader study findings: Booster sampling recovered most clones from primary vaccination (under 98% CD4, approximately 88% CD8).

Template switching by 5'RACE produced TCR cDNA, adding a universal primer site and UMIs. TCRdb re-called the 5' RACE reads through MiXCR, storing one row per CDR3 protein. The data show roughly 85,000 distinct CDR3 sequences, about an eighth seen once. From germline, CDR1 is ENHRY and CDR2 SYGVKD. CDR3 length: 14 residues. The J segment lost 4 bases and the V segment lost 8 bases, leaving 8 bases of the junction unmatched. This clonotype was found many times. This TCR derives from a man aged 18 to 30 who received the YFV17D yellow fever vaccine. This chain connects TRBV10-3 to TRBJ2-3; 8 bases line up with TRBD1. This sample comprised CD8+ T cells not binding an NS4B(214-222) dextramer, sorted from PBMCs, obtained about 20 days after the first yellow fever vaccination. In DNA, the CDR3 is TGTGCCATCTCGACAGGGGTAATGGCAGATACGCAGTATTTT. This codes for CAISTGVMADTQYF.